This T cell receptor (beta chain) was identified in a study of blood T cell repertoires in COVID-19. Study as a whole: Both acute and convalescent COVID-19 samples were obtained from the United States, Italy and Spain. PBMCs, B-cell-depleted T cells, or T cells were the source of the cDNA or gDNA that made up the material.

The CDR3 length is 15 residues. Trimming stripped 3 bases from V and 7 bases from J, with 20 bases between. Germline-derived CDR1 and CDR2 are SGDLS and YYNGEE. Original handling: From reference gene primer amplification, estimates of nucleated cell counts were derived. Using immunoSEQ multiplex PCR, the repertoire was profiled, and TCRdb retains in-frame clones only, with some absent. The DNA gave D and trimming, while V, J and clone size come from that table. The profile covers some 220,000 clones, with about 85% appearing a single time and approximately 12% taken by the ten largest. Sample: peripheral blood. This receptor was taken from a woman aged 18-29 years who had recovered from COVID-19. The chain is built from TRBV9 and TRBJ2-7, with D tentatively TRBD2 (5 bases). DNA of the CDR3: TGTGCCAGCAGCGCTTCGGGATCCCCTCCAGGAGAGCAGTACTTC. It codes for CASSASGSPPGEQYF.